Below are 18 T cell receptor beta chains sequenced from a single sample in a study of cytomegalovirus exposure and HLA in healthy donors. With 60 Vbeta and 13 Jbeta primers, the PCR was carried out. Measured with immunoSEQ multiplex PCR; TCRdb has only the in-frame clones, and not every one. Among some 160,000 clones listed, 78% were seen once. The sequencing sample was made of PBMCs. These receptors were collected from a male donor in good health and CMV-seronegative.

The chain joins TRBV2 to TRBJ1-2; 7 bases fit TRBD1. V was clipped by 4 bases and J by 8 bases; unmatched bases: 4. The CDR3 length is 12 residues. Germline loops: CDR1 SNHLY, CDR2 FYNNEI. In nucleotides, the CDR3 is TGTGCCAGCAGTGTACAGGGGTCCGGCTACACCTTC. Encoded protein: CASSVQGSGYTF.

The chain carries TRBV27 and TRBJ2-2; TRBD2 is a possible D gene (6 bases). The ends were cut back, 7 bases at V and 3 bases at J, with 24 bases in the middle. This CDR3 contains 18 residues. CDR1 and CDR2 (germline): MNHEY, SMNVEV (reference sequence). The DNA for the CDR3 is TGTGCCAGCACCCGGAGGGCCAGAGGGAATGGTGACACCGGGGAGCTGTTTTTT. It encodes CASTRRARGNGDTGELFF.

The CDR3 loop reads CASSSGRQSYGYTF. CDR3 sequence (DNA): TGTGCCAGCAGTTCCGGCCGACAGAGCTATGGCTACACCTTC. V usage is TRBV28 and J usage is TRBJ1-2; maybe TRBD1 (5 bases). In germline, CDR1 is MDHEN, CDR2 SYDVKM. V was trimmed by 4 bases and J by 4 bases, leaving 13 bases between them. The CDR3 has 14 residues.

This clone was seen a few times. The genes are TRBV10-1 and TRBJ1-5; D unclear. V lost 9 bases and J 1 base, leaving 7 bases between the germline ends. This CDR3 comprises 12 residues. Per germline, CDR1 WNHNN and CDR2 SYGVQD (reference sequence). The CDR3 spells CASQVSNQPQHF. The CDR3 DNA reads as TGCGCCAGTCAGGTGAGCAATCAGCCCCAGCATTTT.

The chain links TRBV11-2 to TRBJ1-4; D is perhaps TRBD1 (5 bases). The germline gives CDR1 SGHAT, CDR2 FQNNGV. The CDR3 extends over 17 amino acids. Trimming pared 6 bases from V and 8 bases from J, leaving 25 bases between. CDR3 DNA: TGTGCCAGCAGTCCTTTCCGCTCCCCAGGGACTTTGGAAAAACTGTTTTTT. Its translation is CASSPFRSPGTLEKLFF.

The genes are TRBV5-1 and TRBJ2-2, with 7 bases that match TRBD1. The CDR3 has 14 amino acids. CDR1 is SGHRS and CDR2 is YFSETQ in the germline V gene. V trimming: 2 bases; J trimming: 10 bases; junction bases outside the gene matches: 8. The CDR3, as DNA: TGCGCCAGCAGCTTTCGACAGGGTGGAGAGGAGCTGTTTTTT. Translating it yields CASSFRQGGEELFF.

V is TRBV14 and J is TRBJ1-2; TRBD1 matches 7 bases. The CDR3 has 15 amino acids. V shed 0 bases and J 4 bases; nucleotides not matched to a gene: 5. Germline V lookup: CDR1 SGHDN, CDR2 FVKESK. The CDR3 loop reads CASSQDFRGVYGYTF. The CDR3 region has the DNA TGTGCCAGCAGCCAAGATTTCAGGGGGGTCTATGGCTACACCTTC.

There are a few counts of this clone. This chain joins TRBV7-9 and TRBJ1-1; D is perhaps TRBD1 (5 bases). The CDR3 extends over 15 amino acids. CDR1 and CDR2 from the germline V gene are SEHNR and FQNEAQ (reference sequence). V was shortened by 4 bases and J by 1 base, with 13 bases between the two germline ends. The CDR3 nucleotides read TGTGCCAGCAGCTCCCCCGGGACTGAGAACACTGAAGCTTTCTTT. This gives the protein CASSSPGTENTEAFF.

This chain joins TRBV15 and TRBJ2-7; TRBD2 agrees at 11 bases. The CDR3 totals 17 residues. Looked up from germline, CDR1 is LNHNV and CDR2 is YYDKDF (reference sequence). The junction had 7 bases not matched to a gene; V was cut back by 0 bases and J by 3 bases. CDR3 DNA: TGTGCCACCAGCAGAGATCCTTCCGGGACTAGCGGCTACGAGCAGTACTTC. As protein: CATSRDPSGTSGYEQYF.

The chain links TRBV19 to TRBJ2-3; 10 bases map to TRBD1. The germline CDR1 and CDR2 sequences are LNHDA and SQIVND (reference sequence). The CDR3 is 16 amino acids. Trimming cost V 5 bases and J 1 base; bases outside gene matches: 6. The CDR3 DNA reads as TGTGCCAGTAGTCTCCCGGGGACAGGGGGCACAGATACGCAGTATTTT. This encodes CASSLPGTGGTDTQYF.

The sample holds one count of this clone. The chain recombines TRBV5-1 with TRBJ1-1; 10 bases match TRBD1. The CDR3 runs 16 residues. The germline V gene encodes CDR1 SGHRS and CDR2 YFSETQ. With 5 bases clipped from V and 0 bases from J, the junction kept 7 bases outside the gene matches. This CDR3 is CASSRDRGRMNTEAFF. The CDR3 nucleotides read TGCGCCAGCAGTCGGGACAGGGGAAGGATGAACACTGAAGCTTTCTTT.

This chain uses TRBV7-3 with TRBJ2-1; 8 nucleotides agree with TRBD1. Germline lookup yields CDR1 SGHTA and CDR2 FQGTGA. With V trimmed by 2 bases and J by 10 bases, 4 bases remained unmatched. The length of the CDR3 is 13 residues. In DNA form, the CDR3 reads TGTGCCAGCAGCTTACCAGGGGGCGGCGAGCAGTTCTTC. Translating it yields CASSLPGGGEQFF.

The genes are TRBV7-9 and TRBJ2-2; 14 bases agree with TRBD2. From germline, CDR1 is SEHNR and CDR2 FQNEAQ (reference sequence). V trimming: 10 bases; J trimming: 1 base; junction bases outside the gene matches: 5. The CDR3 spans 16 residues. CDR3 loop: CAIGTSGSRNTGELFF. CDR3 DNA sequence: TGTGCCATAGGGACTAGCGGGAGTCGGAACACCGGGGAGCTGTTTTTT.

V is TRBV5-1 and J is TRBJ1-1; D remains unclear. CDR3 length: 14 residues. The germline V and J ends were trimmed by 4 bases and 4 bases, with 14 bases remaining between them. CDR1 SGHRS and CDR2 YFSETQ come from the germline V gene. CDR3 sequence reads: CASSPDGRVTEAFF. The CDR3 nucleotides are TGCGCCAGCAGCCCGGACGGGAGGGTCACTGAAGCTTTCTTT.

This clone was counted a few times. The gene calls are TRBV4-1 and TRBJ1-5, with 8 bases matching TRBD1. The length of the CDR3 is 17 residues. Looked up from germline, CDR1 is MGHRA and CDR2 is YSYEKL. With V trimmed by 6 bases and J by 9 bases, 19 bases remained unmatched. The CDR3 bases are TGCGCCAGCAGTAAAGCCGATGACAGGGGCTGGCGGTGGCCCCAGCATTTT. Translation gives CASSKADDRGWRWPQHF.

The chain recombines TRBV18 with TRBJ2-3; possible D gene TRBD2, 6 bases. CDR3 length: 14 residues. V was shortened by 0 bases and J by 6 bases, with 10 bases between the two germline ends. Germline CDR1 KGHSH, CDR2 LQKENI. The CDR3 region is CASSPPSGGDTQYF. The DNA for the CDR3 is TGTGCCAGCTCACCACCTAGCGGAGGGGATACGCAGTATTTT.

This clone was seen only a few times. The chain recombines TRBV6-4 with TRBJ2-1, with 11 bases that match TRBD2. CDR1 is MRHNA and CDR2 is SNTAGT in the germline V gene. J was trimmed by 7 bases and V by 10 bases; bases with no gene match: 6. The CDR3 has 13 residues. The CDR3 reads CANTGTSGNEQFF. The CDR3 DNA sequence: TGTGCCAATACCGGGACTAGCGGAAATGAGCAGTTCTTC.

The chain carries TRBV30 and TRBJ1-1; D is ambiguous. Trimming took 2 bases from V and 8 from J, leaving 9 bases between them. From germline, CDR1 is GTSNPN and CDR2 SVGIG (reference sequence). The length of the CDR3 is 11 residues. The CDR3: CAWSPSSEAFF. As DNA, the CDR3 is TGTGCCTGGAGTCCCTCTAGCGAAGCTTTCTTT.